This T cell receptor beta chain was identified in a study of blood T cell repertoires in COVID-19. Looking at the study overall: Italy, Spain and the United States were the sources of the convalescent and acute COVID-19 samples.

V dropped 4 bases and J dropped 1; count of bases not matched to a gene: 4. Germline-derived CDR1 and CDR2 are SGHVS and FQNEAQ. The CDR3 is 16 amino acids. The repertoire was sequenced with immunoSEQ multiplex PCR; TCRdb's copy has only in-frame clones and lacks some. The table records some 100,000 clones, around 89% of them present only once. This clone was recorded only once. The TCR comes from a woman aged 80 or older with active COVID-19. The sample consisted of peripheral blood. The rearrangement joins TRBV7-8 to TRBJ2-1, with 10 bases aligning to TRBD1. The CDR3 DNA follows: TGTGCCAGCAGCTCGACAGGGGGCGCTTCCTACAATGAGCAGTTCTTC. It encodes CASSSTGGASYNEQFF.